The next 9 T cell receptor beta chains were all read from a single sample in a study of T cell responses to AZD1222 COVID-19 vaccine. Sequenced by immunoSEQ multiplex PCR; TCRdb stores in-frame clones only, minus some. The sample has roughly 100,000 clones; more than 75% are singletons. The material was peripheral blood, obtained on day 0 of AZD1222 vaccination. These receptor sequences come from an adult in good health.

For the CDR3, the DNA is TGTGCCAGCAGTTTGGCAGGAGATAATCAGCCCCAGCATTTT. Translating gives CASSLAGDNQPQHF. The chain recombines TRBV28 with TRBJ1-5; D gene uncertain. The CDR3 length is 14 residues. V lost 3 bases and J 4 bases, leaving 10 bases between the germline ends. Germline V gene sequence: CDR1 MDHEN, CDR2 SYDVKM.

This clone appeared once. The V and J genes are TRBV19 and TRBJ2-1, with TRBD2 matching over 10 bases. The CDR3 runs 16 residues. Germline V gives CDR1 LNHDA, CDR2 SQIVND (reference sequence). Trimming took 2 bases from V and 4 from J; bases not matched to a gene: 5. CDR3 residues: CASSISASGSYNEQFF. The CDR3 nucleotides are TGTGCCAGTAGTATATCGGCTAGCGGGAGTTACAATGAGCAGTTCTTC.

The V and J genes are TRBV27 and TRBJ2-7; unclear D gene. Per the germline V gene, CDR1 is MNHEY and CDR2 is SMNVEV (reference sequence). The CDR3 has 12 residues. The V and J ends lost 6 bases and 4 bases respectively, with 10 bases between them. The CDR3 reads CASSHSLYEQYF. The CDR3 DNA sequence: TGTGCCAGCAGCCACTCACTTTACGAGCAGTACTTC.

The chain couples TRBV16 to TRBJ2-6; D gene uncertain. Germline V gene data show CDR1 as KGHSY and CDR2 as FQNENV. The ends were cut back, 6 bases at V and 0 bases at J, with 9 bases in the middle. This CDR3 has 15 amino acids. CDR3 protein: CASRPTNSGANVLTF. CDR3 sequence (DNA): TGTGCCAGCAGACCGACAAACTCTGGGGCCAACGTCCTGACTTTC.

The V and J genes are TRBV19 and TRBJ1-1; D gene unclear. Trimming took off 5 bases at V and 2 bases at J, with 12 bases between the two ends. The CDR3 is 14 amino acids. Looked up from germline, CDR1 is LNHDA and CDR2 is SQIVND (reference sequence). As DNA, the CDR3 is TGTGCCAGTAGTCCCCCGGCGGGAAACACTGAAGCTTTCTTT. Amino acids: CASSPPAGNTEAFF.

The V call is TRBV3-1 (or the pseudogene TRBV3-2), the J call TRBJ2-7; no clear D. The CDR3 spans 13 residues. V was cut by 1 base and J by 3 bases, with 7 bases left in between. From germline, CDR1 is LGHDT and CDR2 YNNKEL (reference sequence). The DNA of the CDR3 is TGTGCCAGCAGCCAAGGTTCGAACTACGAGCAGTACTTC. Its protein is CASSQGSNYEQYF.

V and J are TRBV5-1 and TRBJ1-4; TRBD1 might be the D (5 bases). V dropped 0 bases and J dropped 6 bases, with 9 bases sitting between them. This CDR3 has 14 amino acids. Germline values: CDR1 SGHRS, CDR2 YFSETQ. CDR3 residues: CASSLGQGYEKLFF. The DNA of the CDR3 is TGCGCCAGCAGCTTGGGCCAGGGCTATGAAAAACTGTTTTTT.

This chain links TRBV28 with TRBJ1-2; TRBD1 matches at 7 bases. Germline CDR1 reads MDHEN; CDR2 reads SYDVKM. CDR3 length: 14 residues. V trimming: 5 bases; J trimming: 7 bases; junction bases outside the gene matches: 10. The CDR3 sequence is CASSDRVGDVGYTF. The CDR3 DNA reads as TGTGCCAGCAGTGACAGGGTGGGCGATGTTGGCTACACCTTC.

This clone has only one observation. The chain is built from TRBV7-2 and TRBJ2-3, with TRBD2 matching over 7 bases. This CDR3 has 13 amino acids. Germline V gene data show CDR1 as SGHTA and CDR2 as FQGNSA. The V gene end was trimmed by 3 bases and the J gene end by 7 bases; junction bases not matched to a gene: 4. The CDR3 here is CASSLRERNTQYF. CDR3 sequence (DNA): TGTGCCAGCAGCTTGCGGGAGAGAAATACGCAGTATTTT. The entire variable domain, with the rest obtained from reference TRBV7-2 and TRBJ2-3, is as follows: GAGVSQSPSNKVTEKGKDVELRCDPISGHTALYWYRQSLGQGLEFLIYFQGNSAPDKSGLPSDRFSAERTGGSVSTLTIQRTQQEDSAVYLCASSLRERNTQYFGPGTRLTVL.